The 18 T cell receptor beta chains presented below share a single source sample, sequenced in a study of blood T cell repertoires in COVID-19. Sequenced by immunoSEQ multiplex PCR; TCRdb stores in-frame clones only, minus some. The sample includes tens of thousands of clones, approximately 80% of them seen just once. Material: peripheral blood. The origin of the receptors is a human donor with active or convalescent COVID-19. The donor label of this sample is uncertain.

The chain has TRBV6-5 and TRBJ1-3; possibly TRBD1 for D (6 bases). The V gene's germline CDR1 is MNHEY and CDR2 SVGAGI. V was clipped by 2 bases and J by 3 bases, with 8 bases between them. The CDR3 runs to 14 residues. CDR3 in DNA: TGTGCCAGCAGTTACGGCAGGGGTGGAAACACCATATATTTT. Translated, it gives CASSYGRGGNTIYF.

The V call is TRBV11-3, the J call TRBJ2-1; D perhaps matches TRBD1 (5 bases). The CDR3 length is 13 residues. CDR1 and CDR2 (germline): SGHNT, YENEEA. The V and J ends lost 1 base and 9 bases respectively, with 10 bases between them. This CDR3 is CASSLAPRAEQFF. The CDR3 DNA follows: TGTGCCAGCAGCTTAGCCCCCAGGGCTGAGCAGTTCTTC.

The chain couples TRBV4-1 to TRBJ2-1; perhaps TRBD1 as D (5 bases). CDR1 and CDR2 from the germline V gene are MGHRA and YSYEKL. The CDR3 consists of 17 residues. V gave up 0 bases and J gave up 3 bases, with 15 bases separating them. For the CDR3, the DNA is TGCGCCAGCAGCCAAGATCTTGGCAGGGCTATCTACAATGAGCAGTTCTTC. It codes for CASSQDLGRAIYNEQFF.

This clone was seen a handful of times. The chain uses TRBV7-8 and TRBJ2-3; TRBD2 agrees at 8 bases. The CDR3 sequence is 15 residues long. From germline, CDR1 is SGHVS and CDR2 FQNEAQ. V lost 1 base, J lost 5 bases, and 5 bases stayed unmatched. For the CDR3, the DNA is TGTGCCAGCAGCTTAGGGCGGGAGGTCAGAGATACGCAGTATTTT. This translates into CASSLGREVRDTQYF.

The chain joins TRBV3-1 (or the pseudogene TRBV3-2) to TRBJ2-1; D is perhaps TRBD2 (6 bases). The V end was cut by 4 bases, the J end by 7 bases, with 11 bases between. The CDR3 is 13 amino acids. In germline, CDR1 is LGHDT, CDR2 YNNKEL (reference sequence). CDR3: CASSPPSGNEQFF. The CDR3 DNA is TGTGCCAGCAGCCCCCCCAGCGGGAATGAGCAGTTCTTC.

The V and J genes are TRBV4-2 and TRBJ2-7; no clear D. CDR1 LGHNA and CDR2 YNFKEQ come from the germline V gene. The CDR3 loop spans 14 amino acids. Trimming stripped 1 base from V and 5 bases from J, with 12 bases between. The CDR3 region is CASSQGEPPHEQYF. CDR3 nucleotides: TGTGCCAGCAGCCAAGGCGAGCCGCCCCACGAGCAGTACTTC.

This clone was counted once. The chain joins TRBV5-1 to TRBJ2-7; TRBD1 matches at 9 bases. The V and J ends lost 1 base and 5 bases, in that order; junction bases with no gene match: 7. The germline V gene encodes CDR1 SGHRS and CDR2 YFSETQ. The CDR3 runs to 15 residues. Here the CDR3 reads CASSLTGDRAHEQYF. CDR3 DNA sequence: TGCGCCAGCAGCTTGACGGGGGACAGGGCCCACGAGCAGTACTTC. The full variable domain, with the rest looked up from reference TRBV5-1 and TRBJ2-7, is KAGVTQTPRYLIKTRGQQVTLSCSPISGHRSVSWYQQTPGQGLQFLFEYFSETQRNKGNFPGRFSGRQFSNSRSEMNVSTLELGDSALYLCASSLTGDRAHEQYFGPGTRLTVT.

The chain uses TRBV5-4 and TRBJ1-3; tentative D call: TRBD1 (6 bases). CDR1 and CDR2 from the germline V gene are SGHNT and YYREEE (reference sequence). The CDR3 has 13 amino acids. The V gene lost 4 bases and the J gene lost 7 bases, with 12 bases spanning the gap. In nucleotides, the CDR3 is TGTGCCAGCAGCCCTCGGACAGACAACACCATATATTTT. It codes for CASSPRTDNTIYF.

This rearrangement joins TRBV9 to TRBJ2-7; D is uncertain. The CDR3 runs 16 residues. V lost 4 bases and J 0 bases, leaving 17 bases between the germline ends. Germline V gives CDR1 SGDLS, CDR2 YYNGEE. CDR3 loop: CASSPRVAASSYEQYF. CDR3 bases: TGTGCCAGCAGCCCTCGGGTAGCCGCATCCTCCTACGAGCAGTACTTC.

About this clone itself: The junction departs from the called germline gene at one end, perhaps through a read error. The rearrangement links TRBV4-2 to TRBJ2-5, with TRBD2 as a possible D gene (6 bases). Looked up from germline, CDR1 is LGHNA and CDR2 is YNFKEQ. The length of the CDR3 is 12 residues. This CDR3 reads CASSQGRRGLHF. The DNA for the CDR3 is TGTGCCAGCAGCCAAGGCCGTCGGGGACTCCACTTC.

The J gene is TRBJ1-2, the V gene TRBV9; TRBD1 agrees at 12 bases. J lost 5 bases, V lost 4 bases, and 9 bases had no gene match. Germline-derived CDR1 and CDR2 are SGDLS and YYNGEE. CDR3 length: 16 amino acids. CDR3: CASSPGGQGAGYGYTF. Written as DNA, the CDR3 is TGTGCCAGCAGCCCGGGGGGACAGGGGGCAGGATATGGCTACACCTTC.

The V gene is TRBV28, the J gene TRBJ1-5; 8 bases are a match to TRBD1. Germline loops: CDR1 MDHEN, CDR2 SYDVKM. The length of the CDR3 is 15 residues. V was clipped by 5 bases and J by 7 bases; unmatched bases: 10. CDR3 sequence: CASSAGDRLGQPQHF. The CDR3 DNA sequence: TGTGCCAGCAGTGCCGGGGACAGGTTGGGGCAGCCCCAGCATTTT.

CDR3 DNA: TGTGCCAGCAGCGGGACTAGCGGGACGACAGATACGCAGTATTTT. Translation: CASSGTSGTTDTQYF. V and J are TRBV9 and TRBJ2-3, with 12 bases identical to TRBD2. Trimming removed 3 bases from V and 3 bases from J; junction bases left unmatched: 2. The CDR3 length is 15 residues. CDR1 is SGDLS and CDR2 is YYNGEE in the germline V gene.

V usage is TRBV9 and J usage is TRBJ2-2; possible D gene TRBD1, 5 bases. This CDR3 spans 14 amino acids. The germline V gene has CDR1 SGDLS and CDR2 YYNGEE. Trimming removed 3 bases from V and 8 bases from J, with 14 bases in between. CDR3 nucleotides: TGTGCCAGCAGCGAGGGGTCAGAGAGGGGGGAGCTGTTTTTT. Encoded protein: CASSEGSERGELFF.

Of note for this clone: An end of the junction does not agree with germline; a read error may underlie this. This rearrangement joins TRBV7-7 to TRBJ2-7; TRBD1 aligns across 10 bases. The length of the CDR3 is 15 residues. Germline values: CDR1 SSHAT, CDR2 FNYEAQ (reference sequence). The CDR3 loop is CASSSPGQGIYEQYF. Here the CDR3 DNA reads TGTGCTAGCAGCTCCCCGGGACAGGGGATTTACGAGCAGTACTTC.

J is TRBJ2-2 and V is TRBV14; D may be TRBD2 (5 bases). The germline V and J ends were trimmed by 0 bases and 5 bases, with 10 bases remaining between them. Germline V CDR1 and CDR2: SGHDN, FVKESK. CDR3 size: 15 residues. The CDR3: CASSQEGGWTGELFF. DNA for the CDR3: TGTGCCAGCAGCCAAGAAGGCGGGTGGACCGGGGAGCTGTTTTTT.

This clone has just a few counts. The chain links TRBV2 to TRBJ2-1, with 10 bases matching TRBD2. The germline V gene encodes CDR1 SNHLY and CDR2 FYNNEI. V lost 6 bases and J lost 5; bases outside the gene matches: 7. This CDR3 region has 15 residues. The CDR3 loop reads CASSPPSGSHNEQFF. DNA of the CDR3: TGTGCCAGCAGCCCCCCTAGCGGGAGCCACAATGAGCAGTTCTTC.

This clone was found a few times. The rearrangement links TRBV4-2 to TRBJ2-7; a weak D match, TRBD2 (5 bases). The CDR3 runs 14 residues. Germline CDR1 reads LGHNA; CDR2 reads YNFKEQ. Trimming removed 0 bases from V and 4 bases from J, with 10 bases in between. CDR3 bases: TGTGCCAGCAGCCAAGAGGCGGTAGCGTACGAGCAGTACTTC. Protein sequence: CASSQEAVAYEQYF.